The present TCR beta chain was sequenced within a study of T cells in Graves' hyperthyroidism and ophthalmopathy. Study details: At the time of initial diagnosis and before any treatment, peripheral blood was collected.

Participants, patients aged 18 to 65, had newly diagnosed hyperthyroidism with a duration under 2 months. Lactation, pregnancy, other autoimmune disease or uncontrolled infection led to exclusion of patients. From RNA transcripts, TCR beta CDR3 regions were amplified. First-round RT-PCR with HTBI primers amplified the TCR CDR3 region. TCRdb ran MiXCR on the multiplex PCR reads and lists one entry per CDR3 protein. Here the sample spans over 200,000 distinct CDR3 sequences, 13% to 15% being singletons. CDR1 is SGHDT and CDR2 is YYEEEE in the germline V gene. The CDR3 has 14 residues. The V and J ends lost 0 bases and 6 bases respectively, with 10 bases between them.

The source is a woman aged 40-49 years with Graves' hyperthyroidism that later progressed to Graves' ophthalmopathy. The chain joins TRBV5-6 to TRBJ2-1; a possible D gene is TRBD2 (6 bases). The sample consisted of blood. The CDR3 DNA is TGTGCCAGCAGCTTGGGGGCGGGGTTCAATGAGCAGTTCTTC. Translation: CASSLGAGFNEQFF.